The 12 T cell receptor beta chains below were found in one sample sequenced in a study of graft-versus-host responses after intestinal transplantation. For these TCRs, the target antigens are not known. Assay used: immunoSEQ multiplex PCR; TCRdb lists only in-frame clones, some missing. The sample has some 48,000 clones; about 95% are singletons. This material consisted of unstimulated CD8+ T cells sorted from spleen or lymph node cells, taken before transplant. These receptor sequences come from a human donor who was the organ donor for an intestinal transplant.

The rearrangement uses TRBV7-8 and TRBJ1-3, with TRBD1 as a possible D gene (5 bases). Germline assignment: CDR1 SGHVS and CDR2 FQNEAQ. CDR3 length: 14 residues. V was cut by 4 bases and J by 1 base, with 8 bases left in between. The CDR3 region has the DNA TGTGCCAGCAGCTGGGGGGTGTCTGGAAACACCATATATTTT. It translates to CASSWGVSGNTIYF.

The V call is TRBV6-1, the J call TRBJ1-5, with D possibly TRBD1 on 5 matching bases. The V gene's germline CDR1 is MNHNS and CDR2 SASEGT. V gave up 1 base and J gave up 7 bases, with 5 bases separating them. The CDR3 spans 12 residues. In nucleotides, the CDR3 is TGTGCCAGCAGTGAAGGGGGGCAGCCCCAGCATTTT. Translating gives CASSEGGQPQHF.

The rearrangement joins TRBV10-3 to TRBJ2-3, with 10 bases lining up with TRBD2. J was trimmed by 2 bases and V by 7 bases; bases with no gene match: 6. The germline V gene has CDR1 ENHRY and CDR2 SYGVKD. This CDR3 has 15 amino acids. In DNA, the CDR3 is TGTGCCATCACTCGCGGGACTAGCGACACAGATACGCAGTATTTT. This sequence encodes CAITRGTSDTDTQYF.

CDR3: CASSQDWGLAGGHEQFF. The CDR3 DNA reads as TGTGCCAGCAGCCAAGATTGGGGACTAGCGGGGGGGCATGAGCAGTTCTTC. This rearrangement joins TRBV4-2 to TRBJ2-1; 16 positions agree with TRBD2. Germline CDR1 is LGHNA and CDR2 is YNFKEQ. The CDR3 length is 17 residues. V lost 0 bases to trimming and J lost 8 bases; unmatched junction nucleotides: 4.

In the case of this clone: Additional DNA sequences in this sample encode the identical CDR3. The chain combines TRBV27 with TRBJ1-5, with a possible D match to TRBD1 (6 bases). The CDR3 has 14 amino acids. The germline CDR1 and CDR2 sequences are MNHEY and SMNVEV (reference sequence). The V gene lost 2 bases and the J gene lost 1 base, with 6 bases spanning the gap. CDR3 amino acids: CASSLQGSNQPQHF. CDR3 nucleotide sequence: TGTGCCAGCAGTTTACAGGGGAGCAATCAGCCCCAGCATTTT.

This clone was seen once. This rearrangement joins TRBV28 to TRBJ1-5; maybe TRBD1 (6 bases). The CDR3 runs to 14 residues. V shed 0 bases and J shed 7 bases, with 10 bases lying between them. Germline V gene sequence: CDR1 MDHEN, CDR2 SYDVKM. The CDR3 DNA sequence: TGTGCCAGCAGTTTATGGGCAGGGGAACAGCCCCAGCATTTT. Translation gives CASSLWAGEQPQHF.

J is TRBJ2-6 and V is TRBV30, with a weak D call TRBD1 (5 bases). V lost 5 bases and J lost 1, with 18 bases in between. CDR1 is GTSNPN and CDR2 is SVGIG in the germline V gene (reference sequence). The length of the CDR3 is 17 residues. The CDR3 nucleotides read TGTGCCTGGTGCGGCCAGGGATCAATATCTGGGGCCAACGTCCTGACTTTC. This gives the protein CAWCGQGSISGANVLTF.

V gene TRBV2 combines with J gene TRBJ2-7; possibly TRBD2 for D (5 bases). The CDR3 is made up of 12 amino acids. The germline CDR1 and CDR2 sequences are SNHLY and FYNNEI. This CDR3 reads CVSNEGSEEQYF. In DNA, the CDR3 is TGTGTAAGCAACGAGGGATCCGAAGAGCAGTACTTC.

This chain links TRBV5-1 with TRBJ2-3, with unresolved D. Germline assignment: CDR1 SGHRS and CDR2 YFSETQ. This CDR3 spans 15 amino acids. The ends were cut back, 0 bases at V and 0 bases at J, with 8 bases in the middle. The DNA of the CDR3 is TGCGCCAGCAGCTTGGGTGTAACTAGCACAGATACGCAGTATTTT. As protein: CASSLGVTSTDTQYF.

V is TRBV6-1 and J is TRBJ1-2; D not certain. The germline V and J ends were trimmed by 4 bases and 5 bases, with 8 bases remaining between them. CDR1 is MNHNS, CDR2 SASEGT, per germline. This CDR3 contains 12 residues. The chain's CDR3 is CASSVSPYGYTF. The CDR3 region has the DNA TGTGCCAGCAGTGTATCTCCTTATGGCTACACCTTC.

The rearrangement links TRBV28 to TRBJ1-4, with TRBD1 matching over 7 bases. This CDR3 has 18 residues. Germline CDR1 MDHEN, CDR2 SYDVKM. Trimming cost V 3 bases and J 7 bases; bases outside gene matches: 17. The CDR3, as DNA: TGTGCCAGCAGTTTTGGGTTAACTCCGGGACAGCAAGGTGAAAAACTGTTTTTT. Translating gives CASSFGLTPGQQGEKLFF.

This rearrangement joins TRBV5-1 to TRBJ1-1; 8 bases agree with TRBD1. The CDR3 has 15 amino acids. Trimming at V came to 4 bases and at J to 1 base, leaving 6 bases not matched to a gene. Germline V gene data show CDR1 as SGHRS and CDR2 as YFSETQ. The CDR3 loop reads CASSDRQGKNTEAFF. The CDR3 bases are TGCGCCAGCAGCGATAGACAGGGGAAGAACACTGAAGCTTTCTTT.